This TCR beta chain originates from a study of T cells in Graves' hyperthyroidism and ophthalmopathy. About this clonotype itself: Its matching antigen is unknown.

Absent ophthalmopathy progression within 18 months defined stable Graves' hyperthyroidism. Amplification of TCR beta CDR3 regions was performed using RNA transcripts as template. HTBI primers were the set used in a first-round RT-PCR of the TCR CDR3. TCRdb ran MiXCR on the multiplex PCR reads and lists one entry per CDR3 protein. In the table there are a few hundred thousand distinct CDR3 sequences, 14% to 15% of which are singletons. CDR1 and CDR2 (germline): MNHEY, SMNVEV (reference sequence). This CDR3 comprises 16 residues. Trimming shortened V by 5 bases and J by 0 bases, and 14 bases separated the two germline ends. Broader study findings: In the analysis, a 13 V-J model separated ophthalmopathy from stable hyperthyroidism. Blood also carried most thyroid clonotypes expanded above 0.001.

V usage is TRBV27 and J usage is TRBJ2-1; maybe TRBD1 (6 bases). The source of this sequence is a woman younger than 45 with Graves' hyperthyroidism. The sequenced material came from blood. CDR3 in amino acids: CASSPRDKSSYNEQFF. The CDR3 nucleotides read TGTGCCAGCAGTCCAAGGGACAAGAGCTCCTACAATGAGCAGTTCTTC.